The 20 T cell receptor beta chains presented below share a single source sample, sequenced in a study of T cells in localized non-small cell lung cancer. TCRdb's copy holds only in-frame clones and misses some; the assay was immunoSEQ multiplex PCR. Altogether tens of thousands of clones are present, 70% to 90% being singletons, with the ten largest covering 4% to 5%. The sample consisted of peripheral blood, taken before any cancer treatment. These receptors all stem from a male donor older than 55 with stage III lung adenocarcinoma.

The V call is TRBV30, the J call TRBJ2-7, with D possibly matching TRBD2 (5 bases). Germline CDR1 is GTSNPN and CDR2 is SVGIG (reference sequence). The CDR3 sequence is 13 residues long. V lost 4 bases and J 6 bases, leaving 16 bases between the germline ends. The CDR3 nucleotides read TGTGCCTGGAACCTCGGGGTCCCGGTCGAGCAGTACTTC. It yields the protein CAWNLGVPVEQYF.

The chain has TRBV7-8 and TRBJ1-5; maybe TRBD1 (5 bases). The CDR3 is 16 residues long. V was shortened by 2 bases and J by 3 bases, with 14 bases between the two germline ends. Germline CDR1 and CDR2: SGHVS and FQNEAQ. CDR3 loop: CASSLSRDHLNQPQHF. For the CDR3, the DNA is TGTGCCAGCAGCTTATCTAGGGACCACCTCAATCAGCCCCAGCATTTT.

The rearrangement joins TRBV10-3 to TRBJ2-1; weak D call: TRBD1 (5 bases). Per germline, CDR1 ENHRY and CDR2 SYGVKD. V was pared by 2 bases and J by 2 bases, with 13 bases between. The CDR3 runs to 16 residues. In DNA form, the CDR3 reads TGTGCCATCAGTGAGGGAGACAGCATTACCTACAATGAGCAGTTCTTC. As protein: CAISEGDSITYNEQFF.

The count of this clone is one. The gene calls are TRBV18 and TRBJ2-7, with D hard to call. V was shortened by 2 bases and J by 0 bases, with 5 bases between the two germline ends. CDR1 and CDR2 (germline): KGHSH, LQKENI. The CDR3 runs to 13 residues. The CDR3 region has the DNA TGTGCCAGCTCACCAGCGAGCTCCTACGAGCAGTACTTC. Residues: CASSPASSYEQYF. Complete variable domain (other parts from reference TRBV18 and TRBJ2-7): NAGVMQNPRHLVRRRGQEARLRCSPMKGHSHVYWYRQLPEEGLKFMVYLQKENIIDESGMPKERFSAEFPKEGPSILRIQQVVRGDSAAYFCASSPASSYEQYFGPGTRLTVT.

The CDR3: CAWNRVIGGYTF. As DNA, the CDR3 is TGTGCCTGGAACAGGGTGATCGGTGGCTACACCTTC. The chain recombines TRBV30 with TRBJ1-2; possible D gene TRBD1, 6 bases. The CDR3 length is 12 residues. Germline loops: CDR1 GTSNPN, CDR2 SVGIG (reference sequence). Trimming took 4 bases from V and 7 from J, leaving 13 bases between them.

The gene calls are TRBV19 and TRBJ1-2; 10 bases are shared with TRBD1. V gave up 2 bases and J gave up 3 bases; unmatched junction bases: 6. Germline loops: CDR1 LNHDA, CDR2 SQIVND (reference sequence). This CDR3 spans 16 amino acids. This CDR3 reads CASSIPRDRGDYGYTF. CDR3 coding DNA: TGTGCCAGTAGTATACCCCGGGACAGGGGCGACTATGGCTACACCTTC.

The V gene is TRBV11-1, the J gene TRBJ1-6, with D unclear. V lost 4 bases and J lost 14, with 15 bases in between. The CDR3 sequence is 13 residues long. Germline V gene data show CDR1 as SGHAT and CDR2 as FQDESV (reference sequence). The CDR3 region has the DNA TGTGCCAGCAGCTCCCCCTCCCGGGCGGCCCTCCACTTT. Translated: CASSSPSRAALHF.

This clone came up a few times. This chain connects TRBV7-3 to TRBJ2-2, with D uncertain. V was clipped by 3 bases and J by 0 bases, with 8 bases between them. The CDR3 sequence is 15 residues long. Germline V gives CDR1 SGHTA, CDR2 FQGTGA. As DNA, the CDR3 is TGTGCCAGCAGCTTGGAAAGATCGAACACCGGGGAGCTGTTTTTT. Protein sequence: CASSLERSNTGELFF.

The CDR3 region has the DNA TGTGCCACCGTATCTGGAAACACCATATATTTT. This gives the protein CATVSGNTIYF. The chain carries TRBV10-3 and TRBJ1-3, with D unclear. This CDR3 comprises 11 residues. Trimming shortened V by 10 bases and J by 1 base, and 5 bases separated the two germline ends. Germline CDR1 reads ENHRY; CDR2 reads SYGVKD.

This clone was detected only a few times. The chain is built from TRBV10-3 and TRBJ1-5; D remains ambiguous. V was clipped by 0 bases and J by 7 bases, with 4 bases between them. Germline lookup yields CDR1 ENHRY and CDR2 SYGVKD. This CDR3 has 12 residues. The CDR3 spells CAISESVQPQHF. The CDR3 bases are TGTGCCATCAGTGAGTCGGTACAGCCCCAGCATTTT.

The chain uses TRBV19 and TRBJ2-2; D is ambiguous. V was pared by 1 base and J by 5 bases, with 11 bases between. Germline CDR1 is LNHDA and CDR2 is SQIVND (reference sequence). The CDR3 totals 15 residues. CDR3 nucleotides: TGTGCCAGTAGTATAGGGGCCACAAGAACCGGGGAGCTGTTTTTT. Its translation: CASSIGATRTGELFF.

This clone was seen just once. V gene TRBV7-2 combines with J gene TRBJ1-5; 12 positions agree with TRBD1. The CDR3 loop spans 16 amino acids. The junction had 7 bases not matched to a gene; V was cut back by 4 bases and J by 6 bases. Germline V gene data show CDR1 as SGHTA and CDR2 as FQGNSA. CDR3 sequence reads: CASSSQGTGGGQPQHF. Written as DNA, the CDR3 is TGTGCCAGCAGCTCCCAGGGGACAGGGGGCGGTCAGCCCCAGCATTTT.

The chain is built from TRBV28 and TRBJ2-7; no clear D. The CDR3 has 14 amino acids. The ends were cut back, 7 bases at V and 6 bases at J, with 19 bases in the middle. CDR1 is MDHEN and CDR2 is SYDVKM in the germline V gene. CDR3 nucleotide sequence: TGTGCCAGCACTCCAGTTAGACGGGCGGTCGAGCAGTACTTC. Translation gives CASTPVRRAVEQYF.

This rearrangement joins TRBV28 to TRBJ1-3; 7 nucleotides align to TRBD1. Losses at the gene ends were 2 bases for V and 1 base for J; bases not matched to a gene: 2. Germline V gene sequence: CDR1 MDHEN, CDR2 SYDVKM. The CDR3 is 15 residues long. CDR3 in amino acids: CASSLGGQSGNTIYF. The CDR3 DNA reads TGTGCCAGCAGTTTAGGGGGACAGTCTGGAAACACCATATATTTT.

The chain carries TRBV28 and TRBJ2-7, with unresolved D. Per the germline V gene, CDR1 is MDHEN and CDR2 is SYDVKM. V was shortened by 6 bases and J by 2 bases, with 5 bases between the two germline ends. The CDR3 covers 11 residues. CDR3 DNA: TGTGCCAGCAGCGGTACCTACGAGCAGTACTTC. Protein sequence: CASSGTYEQYF.

The chain is built from TRBV2 and TRBJ2-4, with 10 bases that match TRBD1. This CDR3 has 20 amino acids. After removal of 8 bases from V and 0 bases from J, the junction contained 19 bases not matched to a gene. CDR1 is SNHLY, CDR2 FYNNEI, per germline. The CDR3 is CASRPPSGQGREIAKNIQYF. The CDR3 DNA reads as TGTGCCAGCCGTCCCCCTTCGGGACAGGGGCGGGAGATAGCCAAAAACATTCAGTACTTC.

This rearrangement joins TRBV6-5 to TRBJ2-7; no definite D call. CDR3 length equals 11 residues. Germline V gene data show CDR1 as MNHEY and CDR2 as SVGAGI. V was shortened by 0 bases and J by 7 bases, with 4 bases between the two germline ends. The CDR3 sequence: CASSYSTEQYF. DNA of the CDR3: TGTGCCAGCAGTTACTCCACAGAGCAGTACTTC.

The rearrangement links TRBV6-5 to TRBJ1-1; no firm D call. The CDR3 is made up of 15 amino acids. Germline CDR1 reads MNHEY; CDR2 reads SVGAGI. Trimming took 5 bases from V and 0 from J, leaving 13 bases between them. The CDR3 DNA sequence: TGTGCCAGCAGTGTTTACAGCAAAATGAACACTGAAGCTTTCTTT. It specifies CASSVYSKMNTEAFF.

The CDR3 reads CASGPMGQLNTEAFF. CDR3 coding DNA: TGTGCCAGCGGACCCATGGGACAGCTAAACACTGAAGCTTTCTTT. The chain employs TRBV7-9 and TRBJ1-1; TRBD1 aligns across 7 bases. The germline gives CDR1 SEHNR, CDR2 FQNEAQ (reference sequence). The CDR3 consists of 15 residues. V shed 8 bases, J shed 2 bases, and the junction held 11 bases outside the gene matches.

The chain has TRBV6-1 and TRBJ1-6; unclear D gene. The CDR3 runs to 14 residues. Germline CDR1 and CDR2: MNHNS and SASEGT. The ends were cut back, 6 bases at V and 7 bases at J, with 13 bases in the middle. The CDR3 DNA follows: TGTGCCAGCAGGAGGGCGTCAGACAATTCACCCCTCCACTTT. This encodes CASRRASDNSPLHF.